This T cell receptor (beta chain) comes out of a study of Graves' ophthalmopathy and Graves' hyperthyroidism. Broader study findings: Most expanded clonotypes from thyroid (those above 0.001 frequency) were also found in blood.

For repertoire sequencing, the TCR beta CDR3 regions were amplified from RNA transcripts. RT-PCR with HTBI primers came first, then second-round multiplex PCR. TCRdb processed the multiplex PCR reads anew with MiXCR; each CDR3 protein has one entry. The sample shows roughly 480,000 distinct CDR3 sequences, 13% to 15% of them seen only once. This CDR3 spans 14 amino acids. With V trimmed by 7 bases and J by 5 bases, 9 bases remained unmatched. The germline gives CDR1 MNHNS, CDR2 SASEGT. This clonotype was counted at least ten times. What it binds is not known. Sequenced: blood. This sequence joins TRBV6-1 and TRBJ2-7, with TRBD1 matching over 9 bases. The receptor was derived from a woman aged 25 to 45 with Graves' ophthalmopathy. DNA for the CDR3: TGTGCCAGCAAAATTCGGGACAGGGTCGACGAGCAGTACTTC. This codes for CASKIRDRVDEQYF.